This T cell receptor (beta chain) was sequenced for a study of T cell repertoires in cytomegalovirus infection. In the study overall: Carrying CMV and the relevant HLA type showed in public TCR beta signatures.

Study-level findings and limits: HLA-C-restricted CMV-specific TCR beta clonotypes prevailed in the ex vivo response. Carriage of CMV together with the relevant HLA was identifiable through cumulative public TCR beta family frequency.

This clonotype has at least ten counts. The antigen remains undetermined. Via MiXCR, TCRdb re-called the reads, giving one row per CDR3 protein. Here the sample spans under 350,000 distinct CDR3 sequences, 8% to 9.5% being singletons. The CDR3 sequence is 14 residues long. Trimming took 4 bases from V and 5 from J; bases not matched to a gene: 7. Germline-derived CDR1 and CDR2 are SGHTA and FQGNSA. V gene TRBV7-2 combines with J gene TRBJ1-1; 7 nucleotides agree with TRBD1. The sequence was collected from a human donor in good health (CMV status not recorded). Some clones in this sample may be carry-over from other donors' samples. Sequences were obtained from PBMCs. The CDR3 nucleotides read TGTGCCAGCAGCTCGACAGGGACTCTTACTGAAGCTTTCTTT. Protein: CASSSTGTLTEAFF.